This record covers a single T cell receptor beta chain. No antigen is known for it. It has no much larger one-base neighbor in the sample; base qualities were not kept. The CDR3 regions of human TCRbeta chains were subjected to immunosequencing. Regarding the original processing steps: Repertoire TCRs were matched against a reference library of SARS-CoV-2-specific TCRs generated with the MIRA antigen-specificity platform. Breadth meant the fraction of unique TCRs that were SARS-CoV-2-associated, whereas depth meant the fraction of total T cells that were SARS-CoV-2-associated. Using the MIRA data, each spike-specific TCR was mapped to the spike region that the TCR reacts to and placed in a CD4 or CD8 class. Log10-transformed breadth and depth values were compared by one-way ANOVA with Sidak's multiple comparisons tests. The table was pulled from immuneACCESS by TCRdb, which kept in-frame rearrangements only. Such tables lose some clones; where checked, under half of the loss comes from unresolved V genes, and the rest has no known cause. That table furnishes V, J and clone size, whereas the DNA furnished D and trimming. This sample is represented by about 160,000 clones; 90% to 95% of them were singletons. About 1.5% of the sample is taken by the ten largest.

This sample's time point label indicates: baseline before first vaccination. The vaccinee samples were drawn from two UK trials, COV001 and COV002, one of which was a single-blind randomized controlled phase 2/3 trial testing AZD1222 (ChAdOx1 nCoV-19) in healthy adults. Trial participant PBMC samples were collected at day 0 and day 28 after the second dose for TCRbeta chain sequencing. This sample was included in a study of T cell responses to AZD1222 COVID-19 vaccine (dated by TCRdb to about 2021). Describing the broader study: AZD1222 recipients whose second dose came at about 4 weeks and those whose second dose came at about 12 weeks were combined into one group, since spike-specific TCR depth and breadth did not differ between the two schedules. A total of approximately 240 trial participants underwent TCR sequencing, of whom 207 received two doses of AZD1222 and about 25 received two doses of the MenACWY control vaccine. Trial participants were enrolled by age into 18-55, 56-69 and 70-plus year subgroups, with roughly 160, 29 and 62 TCR-sequenced participants respectively.

General study outcomes and caveats: Participants were mostly white British, with more females than males. The authors suggested clonal diversity may have been underestimated. Vaccine-associated CD4 TCRs spanned the whole spike protein, with dominant responses in regions 160-218 and 743-854. Conclusions about previously exposed vaccinees are limited because only five to seven AZD1222 recipients were SARS-CoV-2 seropositive at baseline. Epitopes outside the regions mutated in the B.1.351 and B.1.1.7 variants were reportedly recognized by nearly half of the unique spike-specific TCRs. In the small 56-69-year group, the increase in depth fell short of significance, most likely because of low power. Because no day 14 peak-response samples were available, the repertoires could be characterized only after the peak T cell response. After two AZD1222 doses, both the breadth and the depth of spike-specific TCRs were significantly higher than at day 0 and than in MenACWY recipients.

The sequence derives from an adult in good health. The specimen comprised peripheral blood, sampled on day 0 of AZD1222 vaccination.

The DNA sequence follows: TGTGCCAGCACCTTGGGGTACAGCCATGGCTACACCTTC. It encodes CASTLGYSHGYTF. The chain couples TRBV3-1 (or the pseudogene TRBV3-2) to TRBJ1-2; a confident D gene designation cannot be given. V is cut by 7 bases and J by 6 bases, and the space between the germline ends is 15 bases. As encoded in the germline V gene (reference sequence), CDR1 is LGHDT while CDR2 is YNNKEL. Its CDR3 holds 13 amino acids, cysteine through phenylalanine. CDR3 DNA only is kept here, 39 bases in frame from base 1.